This T cell receptor (beta chain) was sequenced during a study of T cells in Graves' hyperthyroidism and ophthalmopathy. This clonotype was seen ten or more times. RNA transcripts yielded amplified TCR beta CDR3 regions. Researchers ran a first-round RT-PCR on the TCR CDR3 using the HTBI primer set. One entry per CDR3 protein results from TCRdb running MiXCR on the multiplex PCR reads. The repertoire holds approximately 610,000 distinct CDR3 sequences, with roughly 14% as singletons. Using approximately 10 ml of fresh peripheral blood, PBMCs were prepared. This receptor was taken from a middle-aged woman with Graves' ophthalmopathy. The sequencing input was blood.

The CDR3 coding sequence is TGTGCCAGCACGGACAGGGGCGAATTCGGTGAAGCTTTCTTT. The encoded protein is CASTDRGEFGEAFF. The chain uses TRBV18 and TRBJ1-1; 9 positions agree with TRBD1. Losses at the gene ends were 8 bases for V and 7 bases for J; bases not matched to a gene: 11. This CDR3 is built from 14 residues. The V gene's germline CDR1 is KGHSH and CDR2 LQKENI.